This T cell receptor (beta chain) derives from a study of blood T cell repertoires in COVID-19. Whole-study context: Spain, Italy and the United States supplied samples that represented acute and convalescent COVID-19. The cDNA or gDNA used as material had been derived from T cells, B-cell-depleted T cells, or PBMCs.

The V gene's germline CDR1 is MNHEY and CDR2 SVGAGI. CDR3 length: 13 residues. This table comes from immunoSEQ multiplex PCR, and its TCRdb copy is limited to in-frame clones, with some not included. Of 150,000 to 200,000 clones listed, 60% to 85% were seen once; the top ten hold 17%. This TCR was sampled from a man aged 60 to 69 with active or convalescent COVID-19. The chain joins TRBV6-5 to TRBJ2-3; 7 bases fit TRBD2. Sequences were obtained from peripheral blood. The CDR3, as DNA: TGTGTCACCGAGCGGGAAAACACAGATACGCAGTATTTT. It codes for CVTERENTDTQYF.